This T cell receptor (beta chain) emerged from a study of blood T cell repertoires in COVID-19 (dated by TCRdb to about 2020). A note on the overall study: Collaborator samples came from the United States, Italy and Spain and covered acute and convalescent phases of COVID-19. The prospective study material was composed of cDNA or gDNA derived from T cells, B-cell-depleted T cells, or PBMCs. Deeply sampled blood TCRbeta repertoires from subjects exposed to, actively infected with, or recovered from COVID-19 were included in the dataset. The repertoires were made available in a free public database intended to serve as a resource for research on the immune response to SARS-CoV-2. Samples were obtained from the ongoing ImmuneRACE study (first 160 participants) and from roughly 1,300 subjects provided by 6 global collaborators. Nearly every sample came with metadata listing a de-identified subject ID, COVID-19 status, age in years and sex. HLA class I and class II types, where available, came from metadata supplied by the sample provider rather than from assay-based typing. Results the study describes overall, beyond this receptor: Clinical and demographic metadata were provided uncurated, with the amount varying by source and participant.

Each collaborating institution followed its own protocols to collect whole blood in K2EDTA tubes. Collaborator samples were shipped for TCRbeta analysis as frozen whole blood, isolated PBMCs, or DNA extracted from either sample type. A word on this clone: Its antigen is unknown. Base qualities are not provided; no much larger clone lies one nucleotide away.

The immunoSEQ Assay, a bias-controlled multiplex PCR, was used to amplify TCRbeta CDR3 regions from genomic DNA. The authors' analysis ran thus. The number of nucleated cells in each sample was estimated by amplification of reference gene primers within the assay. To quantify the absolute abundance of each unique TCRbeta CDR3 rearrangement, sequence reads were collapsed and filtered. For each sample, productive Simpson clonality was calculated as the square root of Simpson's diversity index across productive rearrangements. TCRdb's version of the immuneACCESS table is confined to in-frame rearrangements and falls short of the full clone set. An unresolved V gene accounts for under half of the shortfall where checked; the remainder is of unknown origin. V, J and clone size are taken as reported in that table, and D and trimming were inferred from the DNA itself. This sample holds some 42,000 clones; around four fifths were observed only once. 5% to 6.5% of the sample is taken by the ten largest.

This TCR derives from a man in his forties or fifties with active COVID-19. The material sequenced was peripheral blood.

The CDR3 protein is CASSPRAGADTQYF. The DNA sequence is given as TGTGCCAGCAGCCCCCGAGCGGGCGCAGATACGCAGTATTTT. The rearranged segments are TRBV4-2 and TRBJ2-3; the D segment could be TRBD2, given 6 matching bases. Deletion took 4 bases off V and 4 bases off J, with a span of 12 bases between the germline ends. For CDR1 and CDR2, the germline V gene lists LGHNA and YNFKEQ. From its cysteine to its phenylalanine, the CDR3 spans 14 amino acids. Solely the CDR3 DNA is kept, with 42 bases framed from the first base.